Listed here is a single T cell receptor beta chain. In the source study's methods: Reference gene primer amplification in the assay estimated nucleated cell counts. Method: immunoSEQ multiplex PCR; TCRdb's copy keeps in-frame clones and lacks some. V, J and clone size were drawn from that table, and D and trimming were deduced from the DNA. The sample has roughly 150,000 clones, 80% to 85% seen once. The data were obtained in a study of blood T cell repertoires in COVID-19. Turning to the study itself: Material from acute and convalescent COVID-19 was sourced from the United States, Italy and Spain.

Between the trimmed V and J ends, which lost 4 bases and 4 bases, there was a span of 13 bases. Germline-derived CDR1 and CDR2 are LNHDA and SQIVND (reference sequence). The CDR3 runs to 14 residues. The specimen sequenced was PBMCs or T cells enriched from blood (not recorded which). The chain couples TRBV19 to TRBJ1-2; no clear D gene. The clonotype originates from a man between 65 and 85 years old who had been exposed to COVID-19. CDR3 nucleotide sequence: TGTGCCAGTAGTAGGGAGCGGGCATCCTATGGCTACACCTTC. Translation gives CASSRERASYGYTF.